Listed below are T cell receptor beta chains from one sample, sequenced in a study of blood T cell repertoires in COVID-19. The protocol was immunoSEQ multiplex PCR, while the TCRdb copy is restricted to in-frame clones and leaves out a portion. The table has tens of thousands of clones, approximately 92% seen once; the top ten hold about 20%. The specimen was peripheral blood. These receptors all stem from a human donor in a cohort sampled during active COVID-19. The CDR3 runs from the conserved cysteine through the conserved F or W. A D gene is named only where the DNA matches it firmly. Size tells how often a clone was seen (once, few, many) or the class of an expanded clone, and some rows leave it out.

j_call clone_size d_call v_call cdr3_nt cdr3_aa
TRBJ2-2 - TRBD2 TRBV2 TGTGCCAGCAGTGCTAGCGGGGGGGCAACCGGGGAGCTGTTTTTT CASSASGGATGELFF
TRBJ1-2 once TRBD1 TRBV5-4 TGTGCCAGCAGCCAGGACAGGGGGAACTATGGCTACACCTTC CASSQDRGNYGYTF
TRBJ1-2 - TRBD1 TRBV5-1 TGCGCCAGCAGCAATGGACAGGGGGCGAGCTACACCTTC CASSNGQGASYTF
TRBJ2-3 - - TRBV18 TGTGCCAGCTCACCCAGAGGCCTTCCCCAATCCACAGATACGCAGTATTTT CASSPRGLPQSTDTQYF
TRBJ1-1 - - TRBV27 TGTGCCAGCAGACCAGGGACACTGAACACTGAAGCTTTCTTT CASRPGTLNTEAFF
TRBJ2-2 once - TRBV4-2 TGTGCCAGCAGCCAAGATCGAAGGAGCACGAACACCGGGGAGCTGTTTTTT CASSQDRRSTNTGELFF
TRBJ1-1 - - TRBV27 TGTGCCAGCAGTTTATCGACTGGATACACTGAAGCTTTCTTT CASSLSTGYTEAFF
TRBJ1-4 - TRBD1 TRBV6-5 TGTGCCAGCAGCGGACAGGGAGTAGGCGAAAAACTGTTTTTT CASSGQGVGEKLFF
TRBJ1-2 - - TRBV5-6 TGTGCCAGCAGCTTTGGCAGAAACTATGGCTACACCTTC CASSFGRNYGYTF
TRBJ1-2 - - TRBV12-3/TRBV12-4 TGTGCCAGCAGTTTAGCACCAGTGCAGGGCTACACCTTC CASSLAPVQGYTF
TRBJ1-1 - - TRBV6-5 TGTGCCAGCAGTTACTCGGGCGGGACTGAAGCTTTCTTT CASSYSGGTEAFF
TRBJ1-1 - - TRBV9 TGTGCCAGCAGCGTAGCGAGGGGGTTGAACACTGAAGCTTTCTTT CASSVARGLNTEAFF
TRBJ2-5 - - TRBV29-1 TGCAGCGCCCTCCAGGGAGTAGGGGGGACCCAGTACTTC CSALQGVGGTQYF
TRBJ1-5 few - TRBV4-2 TGTGCCAGCAGCCCCTTCGACAGGACCAATCAGCCCCAGCATTTT CASSPFDRTNQPQHF
TRBJ1-1 - - TRBV25-1 TGTGCCAGCAGTGACACAGGGATCAATGAAGCTTTCTTT CASSDTGINEAFF
TRBJ1-1 - - TRBV12-3/TRBV12-4 TGTGCCAGCGGCTCTCACCCGGGGGAAGCTTTCTTT CASGSHPGEAFF
TRBJ1-2 - TRBD1 TRBV14 TGTGCCAGCAGCCAAGCAGGGGGAAAGTTATCAGGTGGCTACACCTTC CASSQAGGKLSGGYTF
TRBJ1-1 - - TRBV6-5 TGTGCCAGCACCTTAGACGGGGTGAACACTGAAGCTTTCTTT CASTLDGVNTEAFF
TRBJ1-5 - TRBD1 TRBV19 TGTGCCAGTAGTATAGACTCCCCGGGACAGGGGAGCAATCAGCCCCAGCATTTT CASSIDSPGQGSNQPQHF
TRBJ2-5 - - TRBV6-6 TGTGCCAGCAGCCGCTTAGGTGGGGCGCCGGAGACCCAGTACTTC CASSRLGGAPETQYF
TRBJ2-7 - - TRBV21-1 TGTGCCAACATAGACAGGTTCTACGAGCAGTACTTC CANIDRFYEQYF
TRBJ2-5 - - TRBV5-1 TGCGCCAGCAGCCTGGGGGGCTTTGGGGAGACCCAGTACTTC CASSLGGFGETQYF
TRBJ2-2 - TRBD2 TRBV30 TGTGCCTGGAGTGTACGACTAGCGGGGGGTGGCACCGGGGAGCTGTTTTTT CAWSVRLAGGGTGELFF
TRBJ1-2 - - TRBV27 TGTGCCAGCAGTTTAGACGGGTTTCTTAACTATGGCTACACCTTC CASSLDGFLNYGYTF
TRBJ1-4 - - TRBV2 TGTGCCAGCGGGAGGGGGGGGACTAATGAAAAACTGTTTTTT CASGRGGTNEKLFF
TRBJ1-1 once - TRBV5-1 TGCGCCAGCAGCTCGGCGGGACGCGGGGCCACTGAAGCTTTCTTT CASSSAGRGATEAFF
TRBJ1-1 - TRBD1 TRBV6-5 TGTGCCAGCAGTTCCCGGACAGGGGTCCTTACTGAAGCTTTCTTT CASSSRTGVLTEAFF
TRBJ1-6 few - TRBV5-4 TGTGCCAGCAGCTTCGGGTGGCAGAATAATTCACCCCTCCACTTT CASSFGWQNNSPLHF
TRBJ1-1 - TRBD1 TRBV2 TGTGCCAGCAGTGAATGGCCCGGGGGCCAGGGGGGCCGAAACACTGAAGCTTTCTTT CASSEWPGGQGGRNTEAFF
TRBJ2-6 - - TRBV19 TGTGCCAGTAGTAGGGACTCCTCCTCTGGGGCCAACGTCCTGACTTTC CASSRDSSSGANVLTF
TRBJ2-7 - - TRBV5-6 TGTGCCAGCAGCCCGCAGGGTCCGAGCTCCTACGAGCAGTACTTC CASSPQGPSSYEQYF
TRBJ1-5 - - TRBV19 TGTGCCAGTAGTATAAGCGCAGGCAATCAGCCCCAGCATTTT CASSISAGNQPQHF
TRBJ2-3 - - TRBV5-1 TGCGCCAGCAGCTTGGCAGGGCCCACAGATACGCAGTATTTT CASSLAGPTDTQYF
TRBJ1-6 - TRBD1 TRBV3-1/TRBV3-2 TGTGCCAGCAGCCAAGACAGGGGGGTGCAATCACCCCTCCACTTT CASSQDRGVQSPLHF
TRBJ1-5 - - TRBV7-2 TGTGCCAGCAGCCCCGGGGGCAATCAGCCCCAGCATTTT CASSPGGNQPQHF
TRBJ1-3 - - TRBV20-1 TGCAGTGCTAGTCCAGTCGGACTCTCTGGAAACACCATATATTTT CSASPVGLSGNTIYF
TRBJ1-4 - - TRBV9 TGTGCCAGCAGCGTAGCTCCTAATGAAAAACTGTTTTTT CASSVAPNEKLFF
TRBJ2-7 - TRBD2 TRBV10-3 TGTGCCATCAGGGCAGCGGGGGGCCCCAACGAGCAGTACTTC CAIRAAGGPNEQYF
TRBJ2-1 - TRBD1 TRBV7-9 TGTGCCAGCAGCTTAATGACAGGGGATTCCTACAATGAGCAGTTCTTC CASSLMTGDSYNEQFF
TRBJ2-3 - - TRBV13 TGTGCCAGCAGCTGGTCTCGGGGCACAGATACGCAGTATTTT CASSWSRGTDTQYF
TRBJ1-2 - - TRBV9 TGTGCCAGCAGCGGTGCATTCGGGGGGCGAAACTATGGCTACACCTTC CASSGAFGGRNYGYTF
TRBJ2-7 - - TRBV25-1 TGTGCCAGCAGCCTCCTCCGGGGATCGGAGCAGTACTTC CASSLLRGSEQYF
TRBJ2-1 - TRBD2 TRBV6-5 TGTGCCAGCAGGCCTAGCGGGGGGGACGTAAGTGAGCAGTTCTTC CASRPSGGDVSEQFF
TRBJ2-3 - - TRBV19 TGTGCCAGTAGTTATCTAGGAGATACGCAGTATTTT CASSYLGDTQYF
TRBJ1-1 - - TRBV6-5 TGTGCCAGCAGTTACTCCCAGGGGAACACTGAAGCTTTCTTT CASSYSQGNTEAFF